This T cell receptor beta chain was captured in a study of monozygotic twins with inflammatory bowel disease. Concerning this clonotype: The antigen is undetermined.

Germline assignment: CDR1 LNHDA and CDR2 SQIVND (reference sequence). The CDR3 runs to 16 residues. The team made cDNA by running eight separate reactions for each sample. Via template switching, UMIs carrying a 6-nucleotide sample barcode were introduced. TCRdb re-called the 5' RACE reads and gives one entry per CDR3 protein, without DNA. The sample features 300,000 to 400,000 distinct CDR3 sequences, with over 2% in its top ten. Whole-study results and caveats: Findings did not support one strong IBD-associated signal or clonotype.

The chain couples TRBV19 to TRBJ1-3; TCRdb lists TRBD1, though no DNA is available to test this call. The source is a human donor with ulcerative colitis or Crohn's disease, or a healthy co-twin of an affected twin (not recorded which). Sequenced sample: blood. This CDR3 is CASSFGTGSSGNTIYF. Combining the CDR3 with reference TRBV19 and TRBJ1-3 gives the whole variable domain DGGITQSPKYLFRKEGQNVTLSCEQNLNHDAMYWYRQDPGQGLRLIYYSQIVNDFQKGDIAEGYSVSREKKESFPLTVTSAQKNPTAFYLCASSFGTGSSGNTIYFGEGSWLTVV.